Below are 27 T cell receptor beta chains sequenced from a single sample in a study of T cell responses to AZD1222 COVID-19 vaccine. Profiling relied on immunoSEQ multiplex PCR, and the TCRdb table lists in-frame clones only, not all of them. The repertoire holds about 110,000 clones, about nine tenths seen once, with about 5% in the top ten. The starting material was peripheral blood, obtained on day 0 of AZD1222 vaccination. These TCRs come from an adult in good health.

This clone has more than one count but fewer than ten. The genes are TRBV4-1 and TRBJ2-5; D call uncertain. Between the trimmed V and J ends, which lost 3 bases and 4 bases, there was a span of 9 bases. Germline CDR1 reads MGHRA; CDR2 reads YSYEKL. The CDR3 loop spans 13 amino acids. The CDR3 nucleotides read TGCGCCAGCAGCCAGTGGACCGGAGAGACCCAGTACTTC. It codes for CASSQWTGETQYF.

This chain connects TRBV4-3 to TRBJ1-2, with 8 bases matching TRBD1. With V trimmed by 0 bases and J by 4 bases, 7 bases remained unmatched. Per germline, CDR1 LGHNA and CDR2 YSLEER. This CDR3 region has 16 residues. The chain's CDR3 is CASSQDHGQGGYGYTF. The CDR3 DNA sequence: TGCGCCAGCAGCCAAGATCATGGACAGGGAGGCTATGGCTACACCTTC.

The chain recombines TRBV14 with TRBJ2-1; 9 nucleotides line up with TRBD2. This CDR3 is 21 amino acids long. Germline-derived CDR1 and CDR2 are SGHDN and FVKESK. J lost 0 bases, V lost 0 bases, and 15 bases had no gene match. CDR3 DNA: TGTGCCAGCAGCCAAGATTATAGGCTAGCGGGACGCACTCTCTCCTACAATGAGCAGTTCTTC. This encodes CASSQDYRLAGRTLSYNEQFF.

The V call is TRBV14, the J call TRBJ2-7; D uncertain. There are 13 residues in the CDR3. Trimming took 9 bases from V and 1 from J, leaving 13 bases between them. From germline, CDR1 is SGHDN and CDR2 FVKESK. For the CDR3, the DNA is TGTGCCAGTTTTTTCGGGCAGTCCTACGAGCAGTACTTC. Residues: CASFFGQSYEQYF.

The V gene is TRBV7-2, the J gene TRBJ2-7, with a tentative D call TRBD1 (6 bases). This CDR3 is 15 amino acids long. CDR1 and CDR2 (germline): SGHTA, FQGNSA. V gave up 4 bases and J gave up 1 base, with 14 bases separating them. For the CDR3, the DNA is TGTGCCAGCAGCTCACCGGGACACCTTTCCTACGAGCAGTACTTC. Amino acid sequence: CASSSPGHLSYEQYF.

Details on this clone: Other DNA sequences in this sample translate to the same CDR3. The CDR3 here is CASSSPGLAGRTDTQYF. Here the CDR3 DNA reads TGTGCCAGCAGTTCCCCGGGACTAGCGGGGCGCACAGATACGCAGTATTTT. The chain couples TRBV28 to TRBJ2-3, with 13 positions matching TRBD2. Germline V lookup: CDR1 MDHEN, CDR2 SYDVKM. CDR3 length: 17 residues. V lost 4 bases, J lost 1 base, and 5 bases stayed unmatched.

This sequence joins TRBV24-1 and TRBJ2-3, with 7 bases lining up with TRBD2. Germline CDR1 is KGHDR and CDR2 is SFDVKD. The CDR3 contains 14 residues. The junction had 9 bases not matched to a gene; V was cut back by 9 bases and J by 4 bases. CDR3 sequence: CATSGRGRPDTQYF. The CDR3 DNA is TGTGCCACCTCGGGTCGCGGGAGACCAGATACGCAGTATTTT.

This clone has just one count. This chain links TRBV6-6 with TRBJ2-6, with TRBD2 matching over 15 bases. The CDR3 contains 20 residues. Germline-derived CDR1 and CDR2 are MNHNY and SVGAGI (reference sequence). V dropped 6 bases and J dropped 0; count of bases not matched to a gene: 9. The DNA of the CDR3 is TGTGCCAGCAGCCGGACTAGCGGGGGGGCTTTCATCTCTGGGGCCAACGTCCTGACTTTC. As protein: CASSRTSGGAFISGANVLTF.

The J gene is TRBJ2-5, the V gene TRBV5-8, with TRBD2 matching 7 bases. CDR3 length: 14 amino acids. J lost 4 bases, V lost 4 bases, and 7 bases had no gene match. CDR1 and CDR2 from the germline V gene are SGHTS and YDEGEE. DNA for the CDR3: TGTGCCAGCAGCCCTGTTGCGGGAGTAGAGACCCAGTACTTC. It yields the protein CASSPVAGVETQYF.

A remark on this clone: This sample includes further DNA sequences coding for the same CDR3. The genes are TRBV6-6 and TRBJ2-7; no clear D. The CDR3 is 12 residues long. Trimming left V 6 bases short and J 2 bases short, with 8 bases between. Germline V gives CDR1 MNHNY, CDR2 SVGAGI (reference sequence). CDR3 sequence (DNA): TGTGCCAGCAGGAAGGAGACCTACGAGCAGTACTTC. This sequence encodes CASRKETYEQYF.

The CDR3 reads CASSLGQGVYEQYF. In DNA, the CDR3 is TGTGCCAGCAGTTTAGGGCAGGGAGTCTACGAGCAGTACTTC. The chain couples TRBV27 to TRBJ2-7; D might be TRBD1 or TRBD2, each matching 5 bases. Germline loops: CDR1 MNHEY, CDR2 SMNVEV (reference sequence). The CDR3 length is 14 residues. V lost 2 bases, J lost 3 bases, and 11 bases lay in between.

In regard to this clone: One junction end does not reproduce the germline sequence, and a read error may be involved. The rearrangement joins TRBV7-2 to TRBJ2-7, with D perhaps TRBD2 (6 bases). Germline CDR1 SGHTA, CDR2 FQGNSA. This CDR3 contains 13 residues. The CDR3 nucleotides read TGTGCCAGCAGCTTAGCGGGTGCGGGGAACCCTCTATTC. Residues: CASSLAGAGNPLF.

The CDR3 DNA sequence: TGTGCCAGCAGTCACTGGGACAGCGACAATCAGCCCCAGCATTTT. The encoded protein is CASSHWDSDNQPQHF. This chain connects TRBV6-2 or TRBV6-3 to TRBJ1-5, with TRBD1 matching 7 bases. Germline trimming cut 5 bases from V and 3 bases from J; bases unmatched to any gene: 7. CDR1 and CDR2 from the germline V gene are MNHEY and SVGEGT. The CDR3 runs to 15 residues.

This rearrangement joins TRBV29-1 to TRBJ2-3, with D tentatively TRBD2 (5 bases). The V gene lost 7 bases and the J gene lost 3 bases, with 20 bases spanning the gap. The CDR3 covers 15 residues. Germline V gene lookup returns CDR1 SQVTM and CDR2 ANQGSEA. The CDR3 coding sequence is TGCAGCGCCCGAGAAGGGAGATGGGCTACAGATACGCAGTATTTT. This gives the protein CSAREGRWATDTQYF.

The rearrangement links TRBV11-3 to TRBJ2-5, with D perhaps given as TRBD1 or TRBD2 (6 bases each). Germline-derived CDR1 and CDR2 are SGHNT and YENEEA. This CDR3 is 15 amino acids long. Between the trimmed V and J ends, which lost 1 base and 1 base, there was a span of 10 bases. Here the CDR3 reads CASSLGGGRQETQYF. In DNA, the CDR3 is TGTGCCAGCAGCTTAGGTGGGGGGCGCCAAGAGACCCAGTACTTC.

V usage is TRBV5-5 and J usage is TRBJ1-2; TRBD1 aligns across 8 bases. With V trimmed by 10 bases and J by 3 bases, 17 bases remained unmatched. The CDR3 length is 16 residues. CDR1 and CDR2 from the germline V gene are SGHKS and YYEKEE (reference sequence). CDR3 in amino acids: CASGQGLGFRDYGYTF. CDR3 bases: TGTGCCTCTGGACAGGGTCTAGGGTTTAGGGACTATGGCTACACCTTC.

The rearrangement links TRBV28 to TRBJ1-5, with D uncertain. Germline V lookup: CDR1 MDHEN, CDR2 SYDVKM. The CDR3 spans 11 residues. Trimming removed 8 bases from V and 5 bases from J, with 7 bases in between. CDR3: CASATDQPQHF. CDR3 nucleotides: TGTGCCAGCGCCACAGATCAGCCCCAGCATTTT.

The gene calls are TRBV25-1 and TRBJ1-2; maybe TRBD1 (6 bases). In germline, CDR1 is MGHDK, CDR2 SYGVNS. V was shortened by 8 bases and J by 4 bases, with 17 bases between the two germline ends. The CDR3 length is 14 residues. The CDR3 DNA is TGTGCCAGCCCCCCCGGGGGCGCGAGCTATGGCTACACCTTC. Residues: CASPPGGASYGYTF.

This clone was seen once. The chain recombines TRBV11-2 with TRBJ2-7; D might be TRBD2 (6 bases). Between the trimmed V and J ends, which lost 1 base and 0 bases, there was a span of 13 bases. CDR3 length: 16 amino acids. CDR1 and CDR2 (germline): SGHAT, FQNNGV. This CDR3 reads CASSLGPLGSSYEQYF. The CDR3 bases are TGTGCCAGCAGCTTAGGACCTCTCGGGAGCTCCTACGAGCAGTACTTC.

This clone appeared once. This sequence joins TRBV28 and TRBJ2-1; no clear D. Per germline, CDR1 MDHEN and CDR2 SYDVKM. The V end was cut by 6 bases, the J end by 6 bases, with 9 bases between. There are 12 residues in the CDR3. The CDR3 is CASSRSGNEQFF. DNA for the CDR3: TGTGCCAGCAGCCGGTCGGGCAATGAGCAGTTCTTC.

The chain uses TRBV7-8 and TRBJ2-7; no reliable D call. The germline gives CDR1 SGHVS, CDR2 FQNEAQ. The CDR3 runs to 13 residues. Trimming took off 5 bases at V and 3 bases at J, with 11 bases between the two ends. This chain's CDR3 is CASSLGSYYEQYF. In nucleotides, the CDR3 is TGTGCCAGCAGCCTAGGATCCTACTACGAGCAGTACTTC.

This chain links TRBV7-2 with TRBJ1-1; D uncertain. Germline CDR1 reads SGHTA; CDR2 reads FQGNSA. The CDR3 length is 16 residues. Trimming took off 0 bases at V and 1 base at J, with 12 bases between the two ends. The chain's CDR3 is CASSLASNRPNTEAFF. In DNA form, the CDR3 reads TGTGCCAGCAGCTTAGCGTCAAACAGACCGAACACTGAAGCTTTCTTT. The full variable domain, with the rest looked up from reference TRBV7-2 and TRBJ1-1, is GAGVSQSPSNKVTEKGKDVELRCDPISGHTALYWYRQSLGQGLEFLIYFQGNSAPDKSGLPSDRFSAERTGGSVSTLTIQRTQQEDSAVYLCASSLASNRPNTEAFFGQGTRLTVV.

The rearrangement uses TRBV7-2 and TRBJ2-3, with D possibly TRBD2 on 6 matching bases. V dropped 1 base and J dropped 2 bases, with 10 bases sitting between them. Looked up from germline, CDR1 is SGHTA and CDR2 is FQGNSA. The CDR3 runs to 15 residues. The CDR3 DNA follows: TGTGCCAGCAGCTTAGGACCTAGCGTCACAGATACGCAGTATTTT. Protein: CASSLGPSVTDTQYF.

The chain combines TRBV7-6 with TRBJ2-3; D is ambiguous. Germline V CDR1 and CDR2: SGHVS, FNYEAQ. V was shortened by 3 bases and J by 2 bases, with 12 bases between the two germline ends. CDR3 size: 15 residues. CDR3 amino acids: CASSFPPADTDTQYF. Here the CDR3 DNA reads TGTGCCAGCAGCTTCCCGCCGGCCGACACAGATACGCAGTATTTT.

V gene TRBV5-1 combines with J gene TRBJ1-3; the D gene is possibly TRBD1 (5 bases). The V gene's germline CDR1 is SGHRS and CDR2 YFSETQ. The V gene lost 4 bases and the J gene lost 1 base, with 9 bases spanning the gap. The CDR3 loop spans 14 amino acids. The CDR3 coding sequence is TGCGCCAGCAGCCCGGGACTGTCTGGAAACACCATATATTTT. As protein: CASSPGLSGNTIYF.

This rearrangement joins TRBV5-1 to TRBJ2-1; TRBD1 aligns across 9 bases. Germline V gives CDR1 SGHRS, CDR2 YFSETQ. V shed 4 bases and J 5 bases; nucleotides not matched to a gene: 10. The CDR3 is 16 amino acids. CDR3 DNA: TGCGCCAGCAGCCCCACCCCGGGACAGGGCAACAATGAGCAGTTCTTC. The encoded protein is CASSPTPGQGNNEQFF.

The chain uses TRBV21-1 and TRBJ2-2; the tabulated D call, TRBD2, remains unverified against the DNA. TRBV21-1 is reported as a pseudogene. This CDR3 has 22 amino acids. The CDR3 bases are TGTGCCAGCAGCAAAAGGGTAATGAGAGGGGCGGGAACAGTGGTAGTTACCGGGGAGCTGTTTTTT. Translated, it gives CASSKRVMRGAGTVVVTGELFF.